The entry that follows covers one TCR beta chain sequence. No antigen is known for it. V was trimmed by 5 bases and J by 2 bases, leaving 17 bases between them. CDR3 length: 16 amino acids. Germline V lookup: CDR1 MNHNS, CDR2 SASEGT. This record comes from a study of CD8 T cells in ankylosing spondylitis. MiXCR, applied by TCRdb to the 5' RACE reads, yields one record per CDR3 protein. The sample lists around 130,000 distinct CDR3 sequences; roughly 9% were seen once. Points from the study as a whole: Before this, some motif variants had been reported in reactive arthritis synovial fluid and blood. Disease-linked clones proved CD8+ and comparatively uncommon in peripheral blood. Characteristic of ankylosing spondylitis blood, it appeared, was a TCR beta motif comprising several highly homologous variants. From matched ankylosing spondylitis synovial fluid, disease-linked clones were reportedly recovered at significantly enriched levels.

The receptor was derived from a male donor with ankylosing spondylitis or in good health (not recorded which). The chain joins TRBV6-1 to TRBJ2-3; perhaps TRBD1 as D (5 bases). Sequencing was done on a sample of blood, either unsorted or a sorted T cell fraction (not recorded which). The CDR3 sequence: CASSTSILGPTDTQYF. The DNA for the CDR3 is TGTGCCAGCAGTACATCAATTTTGGGGCCCACAGATACGCAGTATTTT.